A single sample gave rise to the 2 T cell receptor beta chains below, sequenced in a study of blood T cell repertoires in COVID-19. Method: immunoSEQ multiplex PCR; TCRdb's copy keeps in-frame clones and lacks some. The sample has 350,000 to 550,000 clones; 80% to 90% are singletons. Sequenced: PBMCs or T cells enriched from blood (not recorded which). Receptor source: a man between 25 and 39 years old who had recovered from COVID-19.

The chain uses TRBV21-1 and TRBJ2-1; the table calls TRBD2, which could not be checked here. TRBV21-1 is listed as a pseudogene. The CDR3 is 14 residues long. Written as DNA, the CDR3 is TGTGCCAGCCGGTCTGTGCTAGCGGGATCAAAGCAGTTCTTC. Translating gives CASRSVLAGSKQFF.

The chain couples TRBV7-2 to TRBJ1-2; unclear D gene. The germline CDR1 and CDR2 sequences are SGHTA and FQGNSA. V was cut by 3 bases and J by 0 bases, with 11 bases left in between. The CDR3 extends over 15 amino acids. The CDR3 DNA is TGTGCCAGCAGCTTCCGCTCGGGGTCTAACTATGGCTACACCTTC. Protein product: CASSFRSGSNYGYTF.